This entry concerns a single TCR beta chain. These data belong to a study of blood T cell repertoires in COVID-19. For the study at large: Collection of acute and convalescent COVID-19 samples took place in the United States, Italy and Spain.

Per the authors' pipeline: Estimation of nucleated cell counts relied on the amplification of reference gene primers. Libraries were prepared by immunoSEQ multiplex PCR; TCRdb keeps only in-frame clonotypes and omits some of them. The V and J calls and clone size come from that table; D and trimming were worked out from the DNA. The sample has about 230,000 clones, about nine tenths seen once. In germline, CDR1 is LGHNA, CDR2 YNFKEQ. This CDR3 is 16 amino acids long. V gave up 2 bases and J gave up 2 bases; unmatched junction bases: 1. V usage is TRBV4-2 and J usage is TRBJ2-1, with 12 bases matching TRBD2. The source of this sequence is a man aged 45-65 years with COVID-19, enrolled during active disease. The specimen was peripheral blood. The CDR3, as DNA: TGTGCCAGCAGCCAAAGGACTAGCGGGACCTACAATGAGCAGTTCTTC. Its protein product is CASSQRTSGTYNEQFF.